This T cell receptor beta chain stems from a study of immune evolution from preneoplasia to lung adenocarcinoma. Study-wide background: HLA loss of heterozygosity: approximately 7.5% AIS, less than 18% MIA, about 30% ADC, none AAH. General study points: Later-stage lesions appeared to have more T cells, more diversity, less clonality. KRAS-mutant nodules had the highest T cell clonality. Top clone share appeared to fall from AAH through AIS, MIA, adenocarcinoma.

The repertoire was sequenced with immunoSEQ multiplex PCR; TCRdb's copy has only in-frame clones and lacks some. The sample lists 7,600 or so clones; 82% were seen once. There are 11 residues in the CDR3. The V gene lost 8 bases and the J gene lost 6 bases, with 10 bases spanning the gap. Per germline, CDR1 SNHLY and CDR2 FYNNEI. In the case of this clone: Antigen unknown.

The sequencing sample was made of FFPE minimally invasive lung adenocarcinoma tissue. The source of this sequence is a person aged 65-85 years with lung adenocarcinoma. This sequence joins TRBV2 and TRBJ1-1, with D perhaps matching TRBD1 (5 bases). The CDR3 coding sequence is TGTGCCAGCCAAGGGGTGGCTGAAGCTTTCTTT. Translating gives CASQGVAEAFF.